This passage covers 28 T cell receptor beta chains from one sample sequenced in a study of CD8+CD57+ T cells in acquired aplastic anemia. For CDR3 and TCR beta VDJ profiling, genomic DNA was the template used. TCRdb ran MiXCR on the reads and lists one entry per CDR3 protein. The sample includes about 160,000 distinct CDR3 sequences, 40% to 60% of them seen just once. Sequencing was done on patients that had shown CD8+CD57+ cell expansion by flow cytometry. Sequenced sample: sorted CD4+, CD8+, or CD8+CD57+ T cells (not recorded which) from PBMCs. These receptors were collected from a human donor with aplastic anemia.

V usage is TRBV11-2 and J usage is TRBJ2-6, with TRBD2 identical over 7 bases. The V gene end was trimmed by 4 bases and the J gene end by 0 bases; junction bases not matched to a gene: 9. The length of the CDR3 is 18 residues. The germline gives CDR1 SGHAT, CDR2 FQNNGV. DNA for the CDR3: TGTGCCAGCAGCTCCGGGGGGTCCCTCCGCTCTGGGGCCAACGTCCTGACTTTC. This gives the protein CASSSGGSLRSGANVLTF.

This clonotype was counted at least ten times. J is TRBJ2-1 and V is TRBV25-1; 7 bases align to TRBD1. V lost 7 bases and J lost 6; bases outside the gene matches: 3. There are 12 residues in the CDR3. Germline V gene sequence: CDR1 MGHDK, CDR2 SYGVNS. This chain's CDR3 is CASITGANEQFF. The CDR3 DNA reads TGTGCCAGCATCACAGGGGCCAATGAGCAGTTCTTC.

V and J are TRBV25-1 and TRBJ2-1, with 9 nucleotides matching TRBD1. With 4 bases clipped from V and 6 bases from J, the junction kept 1 base outside the gene matches. There are 13 residues in the CDR3. Germline V CDR1 and CDR2: MGHDK, SYGVNS. The CDR3 coding sequence is TGTGCCAGCAGTGTGACAGGGGGCAATGAGCAGTTCTTC. Translated, it gives CASSVTGGNEQFF.

V is TRBV7-9 and J is TRBJ2-5; D ambiguous. V was clipped by 1 base and J by 2 bases, with 8 bases between them. The CDR3 length is 14 residues. Germline lookup yields CDR1 SEHNR and CDR2 FQNEAQ (reference sequence). The chain's CDR3 is CASSLGTVQETQYF. CDR3 nucleotides: TGTGCCAGCAGCTTAGGCACAGTTCAAGAGACCCAGTACTTC.

This clonotype has only one observation. This is likely a read error, given that the CDR3 carries no conserved phenylalanine or tryptophan at its end. The chain links TRBV20-1 to TRBJ2-3; D ambiguous. Germline assignment: CDR1 DFQATT and CDR2 SNEGSKA (reference sequence). V lost 6 bases and J 0 bases, leaving 16 bases between the germline ends. The CDR3 covers 15 residues. The CDR3 reads CSAQDSQTSTDTQYS. CDR3 coding DNA: TGCAGTGCGCAAGATAGCCAAACTAGCACAGATACGCAGTATTCT.

This clonotype has ten or more counts. The rearrangement joins TRBV14 to TRBJ1-1; D is undetermined. The CDR3 is 14 residues long. The germline gives CDR1 SGHDN, CDR2 FVKESK. The V end lost 4 bases, the J end lost 3 bases, and 12 bases lay between the germline ends. CDR3 nucleotide sequence: TGTGCCAGCAGCCCGAGGGATACGCACACTGAAGCTTTCTTT. It yields the protein CASSPRDTHTEAFF.

The rearrangement links TRBV20-1 to TRBJ2-3; D is uncertain. Germline CDR1 DFQATT, CDR2 SNEGSKA (reference sequence). V was clipped by 6 bases and J by 4 bases, with 17 bases between them. The CDR3 spans 14 residues. The DNA of the CDR3 is TGCAGTGCCTCTCCCTCTAGTGGCGCAGATACGCAGTATTTT. This gives the protein CSASPSSGADTQYF.

The chain links TRBV7-9 to TRBJ2-7; 8 bases map to TRBD2. The CDR3 is made up of 15 amino acids. Germline assignment: CDR1 SEHNR and CDR2 FQNEAQ (reference sequence). The V segment lost 5 bases and the J segment 5 bases; nucleotides outside the gene matches: 11. CDR3 sequence (DNA): TGTGCCAGCAGCGGACTAGCCTGGAGTGGCGACGAGCAGTACTTC. This encodes CASSGLAWSGDEQYF.

This clonotype was observed at least ten times. V usage is TRBV30 and J usage is TRBJ1-6, with D tentatively TRBD1 (5 bases). Trimming shortened V by 5 bases and J by 7 bases, and 9 bases separated the two germline ends. The CDR3 loop spans 12 amino acids. Germline V gene lookup returns CDR1 GTSNPN and CDR2 SVGIG (reference sequence). Written as DNA, the CDR3 is TGTGCCTGGGTAGAGGGGAATTCACCCCTCCACTTT. This encodes CAWVEGNSPLHF.

Note on this clonotype: Germline and junction disagree at one end, which may indicate a read error. The J gene is TRBJ2-2, the V gene TRBV6-5; D call uncertain. Germline CDR1 reads MNHEY; CDR2 reads SVGAGI. The CDR3 runs 14 residues. CDR3 bases: TGTGGCAGCAGTTCAGCAGGGAACACCGGGGAGCTGTTTTTT. It translates to CGSSSAGNTGELFF.

The rearrangement uses TRBV10-2 and TRBJ2-3, with TRBD1 identical over 7 bases. The J segment lost 4 bases and the V segment lost 6 bases, leaving 7 bases of the junction unmatched. The CDR3 extends over 14 amino acids. The germline CDR1 and CDR2 sequences are WSHSY and SAAADI. The CDR3 reads CASRADRVSDTQYF. The CDR3 DNA is TGCGCCAGCAGGGCCGACAGGGTGTCAGATACGCAGTATTTT.

This clonotype was recorded many times. The chain recombines TRBV6-1 with TRBJ2-5; D gene unclear. The germline V and J ends were trimmed by 5 bases and 5 bases, with 12 bases remaining between them. Germline assignment: CDR1 MNHNS and CDR2 SASEGT. The CDR3 runs 13 residues. The CDR3 reads CASSLVLWETQYF. The CDR3 DNA is TGTGCCAGCAGTCTGGTCCTATGGGAGACCCAGTACTTC.

This clonotype was detected ten times or more. The CDR3 DNA reads as TGTGCCAGCAGCCAAGGGATAGTCGGAGAGACCCAGTACTTC. Encoded protein: CASSQGIVGETQYF. The chain recombines TRBV4-2 with TRBJ2-5; no firm D call. Germline CDR1 and CDR2: LGHNA and YNFKEQ. V gave up 1 base and J gave up 4 bases, with 10 bases separating them. The CDR3 is 14 amino acids.

Ten or more counts support this clonotype. The V and J genes are TRBV4-1 and TRBJ1-1; possibly TRBD1 for D (5 bases). Trimming cost V 0 bases and J 2 bases, with 13 bases left between them. Germline V CDR1 and CDR2: MGHRA, YSYEKL. This CDR3 has 16 amino acids. The CDR3 loop is CASSQDGTGPNTEAFF. The CDR3 DNA follows: TGCGCCAGCAGCCAAGATGGGACGGGACCTAACACTGAAGCTTTCTTT.

This clonotype was counted ten times or more. This sequence joins TRBV9 and TRBJ2-7; weak D call: TRBD2 (6 bases). Trimming pared 0 bases from V and 5 bases from J, leaving 15 bases between. Germline V gives CDR1 SGDLS, CDR2 YYNGEE. The CDR3 is made up of 15 amino acids. The chain's CDR3 is CASSVGGGGLNEQYF. CDR3 nucleotides: TGTGCCAGCAGCGTAGGTGGGGGAGGTCTGAACGAGCAGTACTTC. Drawing the rest from reference TRBV9 and TRBJ2-7, the complete variable domain is DSGVTQTPKHLITATGQRVTLRCSPRSGDLSVYWYQQSLDQGLQFLIQYYNGEERAKGNILERFSAQQFPDLHSELNLSSLELGDSALYFCASSVGGGGLNEQYFGPGTRLTVT.

This clonotype was recorded many times. The chain recombines TRBV6-5 with TRBJ1-1, with a possible D match to TRBD1 (6 bases). Trimming shortened V by 3 bases and J by 1 base, and 9 bases separated the two germline ends. The CDR3 consists of 14 residues. Germline V CDR1 and CDR2: MNHEY, SVGAGI. The CDR3 is CASSYDRTNTEAFF. CDR3 coding DNA: TGTGCCAGCAGTTATGACAGGACGAACACTGAAGCTTTCTTT.

On this clonotype itself: A much larger clone differs by one base, so this may be a read error. This chain uses TRBV7-3 with TRBJ2-1; no clear D gene. CDR1 and CDR2 from the germline V gene are SGHTA and FQGTGA. CDR3 length equals 15 residues. Trimming left V 0 bases short and J 7 bases short, with 13 bases between. The CDR3 sequence: CASSLTGPRANEQFF. DNA of the CDR3: TGTGCCAGCAGCTTAACAGGCCCCCGGGCAAATGAGCAGTTCTTC.

This clonotype was seen only a few times. J is TRBJ2-3 and V is TRBV4-1; D tentatively reads TRBD1 or TRBD2 (5 bases each). CDR3 length: 18 residues. V was clipped by 0 bases and J by 1 base, with 17 bases between them. Germline CDR1 MGHRA, CDR2 YSYEKL. The DNA for the CDR3 is TGCGCCAGCAGCCAAGATCCGTCGCTTGGGACCGGCACAGATACGCAGTATTTT. It encodes CASSQDPSLGTGTDTQYF.

This clonotype was observed a few times. The chain couples TRBV19 to TRBJ2-5; TRBD1 matches at 7 bases. After removal of 8 bases from V and 3 bases from J, the junction contained 6 bases not matched to a gene. Germline V lookup: CDR1 LNHDA, CDR2 SQIVND (reference sequence). The CDR3 loop spans 13 amino acids. This chain's CDR3 is CASLTGTEETQYF. DNA of the CDR3: TGTGCCAGTCTCACCGGGACAGAAGAGACCCAGTACTTC. Full variable domain (rest looked up from reference TRBV19 and TRBJ2-5): DGGITQSPKYLFRKEGQNVTLSCEQNLNHDAMYWYRQDPGQGLRLIYYSQIVNDFQKGDIAEGYSVSREKKESFPLTVTSAQKNPTAFYLCASLTGTEETQYFGPGTRLLVL.

The rearrangement joins TRBV25-1 to TRBJ2-2; no definite D call. The CDR3 length is 14 residues. The germline gives CDR1 MGHDK, CDR2 SYGVNS. V lost 3 bases, J lost 2 bases, and 7 bases lay in between. CDR3 loop: CASSETFNTGELFF. CDR3 nucleotides: TGTGCCAGCAGTGAGACCTTCAACACCGGGGAGCTGTTTTTT. Looking up the rest from reference TRBV25-1 and TRBJ2-2 gives the full variable domain: EADIYQTPRYLVIGTGKKITLECSQTMGHDKMYWYQQDPGMELHLIHYSYGVNSTEKGDLSSESTVSRIRTEHFPLTLESARPSHTSQYLCASSETFNTGELFFGEGSRLTVL.

The chain is built from TRBV4-3 and TRBJ1-4; the D is unclear. Germline V gives CDR1 LGHNA, CDR2 YSLEER. This CDR3 has 17 residues. V was clipped by 0 bases and J by 8 bases, with 19 bases between them. The CDR3, as DNA: TGCGCCAGCAGCCAAGAATCGTATTGGGTTGCCGGGGAAAAACTGTTTTTT. Protein: CASSQESYWVAGEKLFF.

This chain uses TRBV29-1 with TRBJ2-3; D not certain. CDR1 and CDR2 (germline): SQVTM, ANQGSEA. This CDR3 is 11 amino acids long. The V gene lost 8 bases and the J gene lost 3 bases, with 9 bases spanning the gap. The chain's CDR3 is CSSSWTDTQYF. Here the CDR3 DNA reads TGCAGCTCCTCCTGGACAGATACGCAGTATTTT.

This clonotype was observed a few times. The CDR3 nucleotides are TGTGCCACCATCGGGACAGGGAACAATGAGCAGTTCTTC. Amino acid sequence: CATIGTGNNEQFF. The chain employs TRBV24-1 and TRBJ2-1, with 9 bases aligning to TRBD1. The CDR3 sequence is 13 residues long. Germline CDR1 is KGHDR and CDR2 is SFDVKD. Trimming removed 8 bases from V and 5 bases from J; junction bases left unmatched: 3.

The chain joins TRBV11-1 to TRBJ2-7, with 10 bases matching TRBD2. Unmatched junction bases numbered 6, after V lost 1 base and J lost 3 bases. Per the germline V gene, CDR1 is SGHAT and CDR2 is FQDESV (reference sequence). There are 16 residues in the CDR3. The CDR3 DNA is TGTGCCAGCAGCTTAGGGACGGCTAGCGGGAGCTACGAGCAGTACTTC. Amino acid sequence: CASSLGTASGSYEQYF.

This clonotype was observed many times. The V gene is TRBV5-6, the J gene TRBJ1-6; D not certain. From germline, CDR1 is SGHDT and CDR2 YYEEEE. V shed 4 bases and J shed 6 bases, with 23 bases lying between them. The CDR3 has 18 residues. In nucleotides, the CDR3 is TGTGCCAGCAGCGGTAACCCGACCGGCTCCCATCGTAATTCACCCCTCCACTTT. Encoded protein: CASSGNPTGSHRNSPLHF.

This clonotype was counted between two and nine times. The chain couples TRBV29-1 to TRBJ1-1; TRBD1 agrees at 7 bases. Germline V lookup: CDR1 SQVTM, CDR2 ANQGSEA. V shed 6 bases, J shed 0 bases, and the junction held 7 bases outside the gene matches. The CDR3 is made up of 14 amino acids. CDR3 in DNA: TGCAGCGTGGAAAGGGACAGCATGAACACTGAAGCTTTCTTT. Translation: CSVERDSMNTEAFF.

The rearrangement links TRBV20-1 to TRBJ2-7, with D possibly TRBD1 on 6 matching bases. In germline, CDR1 is DFQATT, CDR2 SNEGSKA (reference sequence). This CDR3 spans 12 amino acids. V lost 6 bases, J lost 5 bases, and 14 bases lay in between. The CDR3 loop reads CSAPGTSNEQYF. The CDR3 DNA reads as TGCAGTGCCCCCGGGACATCCAACGAGCAGTACTTC.

This clonotype has at least ten counts. This chain connects TRBV12-3 or TRBV12-4 to TRBJ2-7, with 7 positions matching TRBD1. This CDR3 is built from 12 residues. The V segment lost 4 bases and the J segment 3 bases; nucleotides outside the gene matches: 0. The CDR3 bases are TGTGCCAGCAGTTGGGACAGCTACGAGCAGTACTTC. It translates to CASSWDSYEQYF.